This TCR beta chain was documented in a study of CD8 T cells in ankylosing spondylitis. V was clipped by 3 bases and J by 5 bases; unmatched bases: 9. This CDR3 is 16 amino acids long. CDR1 is MDHEN, CDR2 SYDVKM, per germline. This clonotype showed up just a few times. Its target is not known. Libraries for TCR beta were made by quantitative 5'-RACE with molecular barcodes. Each CDR3 protein is one row after TCRdb ran MiXCR on the 5' RACE reads. The sample shows some 200,000 distinct CDR3 sequences, just under 7.5% of them seen only once. Notes on the study in general: About 8 highly homologous variants made up a TCR beta motif that seemed to typify ankylosing spondylitis blood. Relatively rare in peripheral blood, disease-linked clones were also CD8+.

The chain carries TRBV28 and TRBJ2-5; TRBD2 aligns across 10 bases. The sequenced sample was blood, either unsorted or a sorted T cell fraction (not recorded which). The TCR sequence derives from a male donor with ankylosing spondylitis. CDR3 amino acids: CASSLEPSGSGETQYF. CDR3 nucleotides: TGTGCCAGCAGTTTGGAACCTAGCGGGAGTGGCGAGACCCAGTACTTC.